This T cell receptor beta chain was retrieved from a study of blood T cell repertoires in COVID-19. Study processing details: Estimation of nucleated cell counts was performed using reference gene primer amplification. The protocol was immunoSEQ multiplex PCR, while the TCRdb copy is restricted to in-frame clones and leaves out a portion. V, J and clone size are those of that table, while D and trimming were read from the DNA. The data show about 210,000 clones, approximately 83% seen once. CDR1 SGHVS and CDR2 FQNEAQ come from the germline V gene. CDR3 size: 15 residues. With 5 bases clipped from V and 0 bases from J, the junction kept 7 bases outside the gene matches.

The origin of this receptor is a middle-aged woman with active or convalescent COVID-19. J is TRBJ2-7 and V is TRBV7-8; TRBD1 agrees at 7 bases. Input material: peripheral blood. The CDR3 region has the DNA TGTGCCAGCAGCGTCGACAGGGTGGCCTCCTACGAGCAGTACTTC. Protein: CASSVDRVASYEQYF.